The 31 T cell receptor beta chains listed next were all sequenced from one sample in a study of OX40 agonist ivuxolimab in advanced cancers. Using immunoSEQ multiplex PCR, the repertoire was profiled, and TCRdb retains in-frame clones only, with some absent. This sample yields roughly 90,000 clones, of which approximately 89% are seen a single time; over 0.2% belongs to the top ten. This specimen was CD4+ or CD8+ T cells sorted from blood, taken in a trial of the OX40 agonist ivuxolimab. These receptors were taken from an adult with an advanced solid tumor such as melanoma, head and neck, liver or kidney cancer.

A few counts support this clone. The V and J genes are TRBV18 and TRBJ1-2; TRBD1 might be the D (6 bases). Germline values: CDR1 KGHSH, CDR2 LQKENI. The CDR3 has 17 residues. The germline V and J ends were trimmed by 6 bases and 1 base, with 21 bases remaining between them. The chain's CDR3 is CASSPGTLLRGNYGYTF. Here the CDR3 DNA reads TGTGCCAGCTCGCCCGGGACACTCCTGAGGGGTAACTATGGCTACACCTTC.

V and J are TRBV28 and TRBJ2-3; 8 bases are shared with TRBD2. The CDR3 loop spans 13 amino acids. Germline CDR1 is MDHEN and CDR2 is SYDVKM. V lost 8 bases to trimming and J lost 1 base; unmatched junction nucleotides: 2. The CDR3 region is CASLTSGTDTQYF. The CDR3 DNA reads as TGTGCCAGCCTGACTAGCGGCACAGATACGCAGTATTTT.

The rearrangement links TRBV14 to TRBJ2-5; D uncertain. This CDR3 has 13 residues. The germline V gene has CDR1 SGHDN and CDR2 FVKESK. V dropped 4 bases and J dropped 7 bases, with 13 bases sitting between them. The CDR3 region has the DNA TGTGCCAGCAGCCCCCGGTTGATAGGGACCCAGTACTTC. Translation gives CASSPRLIGTQYF.

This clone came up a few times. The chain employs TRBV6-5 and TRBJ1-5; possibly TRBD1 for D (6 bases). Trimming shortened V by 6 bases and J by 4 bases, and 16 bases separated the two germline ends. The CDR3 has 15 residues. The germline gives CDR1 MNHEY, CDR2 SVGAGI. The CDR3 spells CASRSTGYGNQPQHF. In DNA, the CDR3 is TGTGCCAGCAGATCCACAGGGTACGGGAATCAGCCCCAGCATTTT.

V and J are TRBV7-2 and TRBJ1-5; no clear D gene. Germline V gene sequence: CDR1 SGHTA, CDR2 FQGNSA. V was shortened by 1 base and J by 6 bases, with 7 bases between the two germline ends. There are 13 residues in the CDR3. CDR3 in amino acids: CASSLETGQPQHF. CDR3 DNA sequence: TGTGCCAGCAGCTTAGAGACCGGTCAGCCCCAGCATTTT. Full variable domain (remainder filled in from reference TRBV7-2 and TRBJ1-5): GAGVSQSPSNKVTEKGKDVELRCDPISGHTALYWYRQSLGQGLEFLIYFQGNSAPDKSGLPSDRFSAERTGGSVSTLTIQRTQQEDSAVYLCASSLETGQPQHFGDGTRLSIL.

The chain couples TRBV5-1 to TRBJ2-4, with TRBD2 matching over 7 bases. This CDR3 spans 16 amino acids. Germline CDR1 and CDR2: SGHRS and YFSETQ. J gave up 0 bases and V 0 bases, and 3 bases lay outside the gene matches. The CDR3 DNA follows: TGCGCCAGCAGCTTGGGGTCGGGAGGAGCCAAAAACATTCAGTACTTC. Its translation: CASSLGSGGAKNIQYF.

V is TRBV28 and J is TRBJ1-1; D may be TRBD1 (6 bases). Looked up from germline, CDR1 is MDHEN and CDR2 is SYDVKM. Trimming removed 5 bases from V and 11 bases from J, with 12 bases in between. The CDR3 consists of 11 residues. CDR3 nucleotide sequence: TGTGCCAGCAGTCGGACAGTTCAGGCTTTCTTT. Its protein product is CASSRTVQAFF.

The CDR3: CASRRGLLSSYEQYV. In DNA form, the CDR3 reads TGTGCCAGCAGGCGGGGGCTGCTTAGCTCCTACGAGCAGTACGTC. This chain joins TRBV5-6 and TRBJ2-7; D might be TRBD2 (7 bases). V was trimmed by 5 bases and J by 0 bases, leaving 15 bases between them. Germline V lookup: CDR1 SGHDT, CDR2 YYEEEE. This CDR3 is built from 15 residues.

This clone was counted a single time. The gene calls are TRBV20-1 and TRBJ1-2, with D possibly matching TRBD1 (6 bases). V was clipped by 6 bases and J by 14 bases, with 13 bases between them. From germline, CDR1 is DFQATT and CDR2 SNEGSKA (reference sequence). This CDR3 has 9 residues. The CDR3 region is CSAHRVGTF. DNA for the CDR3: TGCAGTGCCCACAGGGTAGGGACCTTC.

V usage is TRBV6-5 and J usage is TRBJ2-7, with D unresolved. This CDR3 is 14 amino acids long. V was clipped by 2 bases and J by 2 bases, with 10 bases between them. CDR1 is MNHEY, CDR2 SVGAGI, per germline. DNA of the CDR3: TGTGCCAGCAGTTACCGGACGGGCGCCTACGAGCAGTACTTC. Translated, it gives CASSYRTGAYEQYF.

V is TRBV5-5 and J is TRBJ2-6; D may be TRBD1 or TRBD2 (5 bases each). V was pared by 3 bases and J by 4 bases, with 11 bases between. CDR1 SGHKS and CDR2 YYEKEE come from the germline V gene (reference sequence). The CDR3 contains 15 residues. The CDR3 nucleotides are TGTGCCAGCAGCTCCAGGGAGCCCGGGGCCAACGTCCTGACTTTC. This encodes CASSSREPGANVLTF.

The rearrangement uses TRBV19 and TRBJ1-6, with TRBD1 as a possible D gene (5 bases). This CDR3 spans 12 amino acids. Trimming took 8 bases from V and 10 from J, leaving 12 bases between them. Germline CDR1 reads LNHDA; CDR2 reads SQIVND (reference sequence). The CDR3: CASHGGKSPLHF. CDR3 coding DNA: TGTGCCAGTCATGGGGGAAAATCACCCCTCCACTTT.

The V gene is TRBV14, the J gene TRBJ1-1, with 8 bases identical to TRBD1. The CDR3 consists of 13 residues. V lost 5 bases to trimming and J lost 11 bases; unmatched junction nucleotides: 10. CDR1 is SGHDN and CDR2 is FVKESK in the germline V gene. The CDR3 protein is CASSVNQGAKAFF. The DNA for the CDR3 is TGTGCCAGCAGCGTGAACCAGGGGGCGAAGGCTTTCTTT.

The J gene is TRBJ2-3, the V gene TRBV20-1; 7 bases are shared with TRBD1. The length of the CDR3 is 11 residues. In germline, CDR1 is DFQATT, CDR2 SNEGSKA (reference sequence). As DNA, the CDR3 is TGCAGCCGACAGGGAACAGATACGCAGTATTTT. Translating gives CSRQGTDTQYF.

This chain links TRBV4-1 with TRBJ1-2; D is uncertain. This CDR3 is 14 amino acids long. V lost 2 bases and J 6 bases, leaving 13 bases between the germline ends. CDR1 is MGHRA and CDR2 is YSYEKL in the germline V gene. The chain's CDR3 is CASSQIPPGDGYTF. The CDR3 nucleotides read TGCGCCAGCAGCCAAATCCCCCCCGGGGATGGCTACACCTTC.

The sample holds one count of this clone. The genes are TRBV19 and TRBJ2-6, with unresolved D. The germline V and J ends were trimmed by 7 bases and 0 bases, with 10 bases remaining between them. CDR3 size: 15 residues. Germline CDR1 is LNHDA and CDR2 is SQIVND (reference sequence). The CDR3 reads CASTLLTSGANVLTF. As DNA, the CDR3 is TGTGCCAGTACCCTCCTGACCTCTGGGGCCAACGTCCTGACTTTC.

CDR3 sequence (DNA): TGTGCCAGCAGCTTAGAAGCAGGCTACAATGAGCAGTTCTTC. Protein product: CASSLEAGYNEQFF. This chain joins TRBV7-2 and TRBJ2-1; D is unresolved. Germline CDR1 reads SGHTA; CDR2 reads FQGNSA. V was trimmed by 1 base and J by 3 bases, leaving 7 bases between them. The CDR3 sequence is 14 residues long.

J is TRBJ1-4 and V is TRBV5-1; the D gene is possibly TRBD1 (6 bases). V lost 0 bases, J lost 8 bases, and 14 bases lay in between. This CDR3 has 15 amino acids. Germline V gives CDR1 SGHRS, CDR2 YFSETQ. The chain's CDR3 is CASSLVGAPGEKLFF. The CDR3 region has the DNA TGCGCCAGCAGCTTGGTGGGGGCTCCGGGAGAAAAACTGTTTTTT.

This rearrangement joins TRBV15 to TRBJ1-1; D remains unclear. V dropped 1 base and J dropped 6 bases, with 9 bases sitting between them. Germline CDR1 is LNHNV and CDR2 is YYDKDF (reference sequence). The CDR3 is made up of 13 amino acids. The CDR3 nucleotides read TGTGCCACCAGCAGAGGGACCCAGGCTGAAGCTTTCTTT. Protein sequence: CATSRGTQAEAFF.

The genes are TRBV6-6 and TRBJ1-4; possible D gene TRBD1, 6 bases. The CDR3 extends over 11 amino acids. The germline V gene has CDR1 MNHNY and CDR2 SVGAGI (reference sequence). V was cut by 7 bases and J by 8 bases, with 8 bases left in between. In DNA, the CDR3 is TGTGCCAGCAAGGGGGGAGAAAAACTGTTTTTT. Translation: CASKGGEKLFF.

CDR3 loop: CSVDHQHTDTQYF. DNA for the CDR3: TGCAGCGTTGATCACCAGCACACAGATACGCAGTATTTT. This sequence joins TRBV29-1 and TRBJ2-3, with no clear D. Germline CDR1 reads SQVTM; CDR2 reads ANQGSEA. This CDR3 contains 13 residues. V was pared by 3 bases and J by 2 bases, with 9 bases between.

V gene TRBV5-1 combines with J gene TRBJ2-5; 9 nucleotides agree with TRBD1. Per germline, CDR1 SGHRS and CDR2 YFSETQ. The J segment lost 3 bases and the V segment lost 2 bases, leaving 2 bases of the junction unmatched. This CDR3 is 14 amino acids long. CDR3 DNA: TGCGCCAGCAGCTTTGGGACAGGGAAAGAGACCCAGTACTTC. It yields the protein CASSFGTGKETQYF.

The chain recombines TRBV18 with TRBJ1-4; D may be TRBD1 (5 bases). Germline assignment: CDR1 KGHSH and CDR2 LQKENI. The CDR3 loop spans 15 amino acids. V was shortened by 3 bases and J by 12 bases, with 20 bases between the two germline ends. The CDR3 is CASSPTQRLREELFF. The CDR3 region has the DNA TGTGCCAGCTCACCGACGCAACGTCTCAGGGAGGAACTGTTTTTT.

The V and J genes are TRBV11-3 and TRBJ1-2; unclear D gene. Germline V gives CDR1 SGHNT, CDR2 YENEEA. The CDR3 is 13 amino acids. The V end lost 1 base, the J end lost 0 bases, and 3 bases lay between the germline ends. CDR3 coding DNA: TGTGCCAGCAGCTTAGCTGCTAACTATGGCTACACCTTC. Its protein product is CASSLAANYGYTF.

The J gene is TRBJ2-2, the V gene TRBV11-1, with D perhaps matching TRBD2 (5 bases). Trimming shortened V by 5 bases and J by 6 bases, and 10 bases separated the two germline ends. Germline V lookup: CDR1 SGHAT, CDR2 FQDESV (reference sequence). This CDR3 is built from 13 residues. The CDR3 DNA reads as TGTGCCAGCAGCACATTCGGGGCCGGGGAGCTGTTTTTT. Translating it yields CASSTFGAGELFF.

CDR3 region: CASSSGPRYGYTF. DNA for the CDR3: TGTGCCAGCAGTTCCGGGCCGAGGTATGGCTACACCTTC. The genes are TRBV2 and TRBJ1-2, with unresolved D. V lost 5 bases and J 5 bases, leaving 12 bases between the germline ends. There are 13 residues in the CDR3. Germline CDR1 SNHLY, CDR2 FYNNEI.

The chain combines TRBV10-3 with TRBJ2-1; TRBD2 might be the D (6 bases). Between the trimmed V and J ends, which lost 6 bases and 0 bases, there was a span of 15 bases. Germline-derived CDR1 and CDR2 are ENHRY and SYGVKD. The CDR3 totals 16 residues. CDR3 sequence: CAIRSSAEGSYNEQFF. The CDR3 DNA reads TGTGCCATCAGATCTAGCGCTGAGGGCTCCTACAATGAGCAGTTCTTC.

The CDR3 DNA reads TGTGCCAGCAGCGTAGTAGGCAGGGGGCGGACCGGGGAGCTGTTTTTT. Its translation: CASSVVGRGRTGELFF. The chain uses TRBV9 and TRBJ2-2; 8 bases line up with TRBD1. V trimming: 0 bases; J trimming: 5 bases; junction bases outside the gene matches: 6. CDR1 and CDR2 (germline): SGDLS, YYNGEE. The CDR3 spans 16 residues.

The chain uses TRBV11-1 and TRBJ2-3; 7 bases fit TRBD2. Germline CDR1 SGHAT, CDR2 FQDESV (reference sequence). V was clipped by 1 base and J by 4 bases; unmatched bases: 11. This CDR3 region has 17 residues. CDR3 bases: TGTGCCAGCAGCTTAGGCTCTAGCGGACGACGGGCAGATACGCAGTATTTT. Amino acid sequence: CASSLGSSGRRADTQYF.

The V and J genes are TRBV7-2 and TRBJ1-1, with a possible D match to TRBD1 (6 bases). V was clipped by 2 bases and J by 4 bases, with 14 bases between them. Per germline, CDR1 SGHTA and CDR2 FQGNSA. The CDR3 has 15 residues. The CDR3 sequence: CASSLSWGPGTEAFF. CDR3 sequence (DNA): TGTGCCAGCAGCTTATCTTGGGGGCCGGGCACTGAAGCTTTCTTT.

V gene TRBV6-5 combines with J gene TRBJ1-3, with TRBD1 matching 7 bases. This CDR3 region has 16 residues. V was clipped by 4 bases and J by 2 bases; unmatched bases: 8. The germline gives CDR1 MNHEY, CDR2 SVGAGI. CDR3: CASSSGQLVTGNTIYF. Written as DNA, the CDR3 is TGTGCCAGCAGTTCGGGACAGCTAGTCACTGGAAACACCATATATTTT.